Sequencing of this T cell receptor beta chain was carried out in a study of cytomegalovirus exposure and HLA in healthy donors. Study-level information: One earlier analysis, a look at around 180 million T cells, found some 120 million unique TCR beta sequences. General study findings and limits: Sequencing likely produced, as an artifact, a cluster of highly shared sequence variants.

The study ran its PCR with 60 Vbeta and 13 Jbeta primers. Sequencing used immunoSEQ multiplex PCR; TCRdb keeps in-frame clones, though not all of them. The sample yields fewer than 200,000 clones, roughly 79% seen once. The CDR3 has 14 amino acids. With 3 bases clipped from V and 4 bases from J, the junction kept 5 bases outside the gene matches. The germline V gene has CDR1 MDHEN and CDR2 SYDVKM. In the case of this clone: The antigen is undetermined.

The sequence derives from a woman aged 45 to 65 in good health and CMV-seropositive. Sequenced sample: PBMCs. The rearrangement links TRBV28 to TRBJ1-1; 7 bases map to TRBD1. CDR3 protein: CASSLAGGSTEAFF. The CDR3 DNA follows: TGTGCCAGCAGTTTGGCAGGGGGTAGCACTGAAGCTTTCTTT.